The 10 T cell receptor beta chains below all came from one sample that was sequenced in a study of glioma-infiltrating T cells. TCR alpha and beta CDR3 regions were amplified from RNA using iRepertoire nested multiplex PCR. TCRdb re-derived calls from the multiplex PCR reads in MiXCR, one entry per CDR3 protein. The sample lists under 150,000 distinct CDR3 sequences; about 22% were seen once. The sequenced sample consisted of glioma tissue, nonneoplastic brain tissue, or PBMCs (not recorded which). Every receptor here comes from a human donor with low-grade glioma or glioblastoma, undergoing nonglioma brain surgery, or in good health (not recorded which).

This clonotype was detected ten times or more. V is TRBV6-1 and J is TRBJ1-1, with D perhaps TRBD1 (6 bases). This CDR3 spans 14 amino acids. In germline, CDR1 is MNHNS, CDR2 SASEGT. V was trimmed by 7 bases and J by 4 bases, leaving 16 bases between them. Here the CDR3 DNA reads TGTGCCAGCACTAGGGCAGGGGCAGGCACTGAAGCTTTCTTT. It is translated as CASTRAGAGTEAFF.

A few counts support this clonotype. The chain is built from TRBV6-1 and TRBJ2-1; possible D gene TRBD2, 6 bases. The germline V gene has CDR1 MNHNS and CDR2 SASEGT. The CDR3 sequence is 15 residues long. Trimming stripped 7 bases from V and 4 bases from J, with 17 bases between. In nucleotides, the CDR3 is TGTGCCAGCATCAAAACTAGCCCCGGGTACAATGAGCAGTTCTTC. Encoded protein: CASIKTSPGYNEQFF.

The CDR3 region is CASSLTGDNSPLHF. CDR3 bases: TGTGCCAGCAGTCTCACAGGGGATAATTCACCCCTCCACTTT. The chain uses TRBV6-1 and TRBJ1-6; 7 bases align to TRBD1. Trimming at V came to 5 bases and at J to 5 bases, leaving 3 bases not matched to a gene. Germline V lookup: CDR1 MNHNS, CDR2 SASEGT. The CDR3 is 14 residues long.

In its sample, this clonotype was seen a few times. The rearrangement joins TRBV2 to TRBJ2-7; the D is unclear. Germline assignment: CDR1 SNHLY and CDR2 FYNNEI. V was pared by 1 base and J by 2 bases, with 6 bases between. This CDR3 has 13 residues. CDR3 DNA: TGTGCCAGCAGTGAAGTTGCGGCCTACGAGCAGTACGTC. Translating it yields CASSEVAAYEQYV.

V is TRBV27 and J is TRBJ2-1; D not resolved. The CDR3 sequence is 13 residues long. From germline, CDR1 is MNHEY and CDR2 SMNVEV (reference sequence). V lost 0 bases, J lost 13 bases, and 13 bases lay in between. In DNA form, the CDR3 reads TGTGCCAGCAGTTTATCGATGAGTCCCGGTCAGTTCTTC. Translation: CASSLSMSPGQFF.

This rearrangement joins TRBV2 to TRBJ1-4; D is unclear. Trimming pared 4 bases from V and 5 bases from J, leaving 11 bases between. Germline CDR1 SNHLY, CDR2 FYNNEI. The CDR3 has 14 amino acids. The DNA for the CDR3 is TGTGCCAGCAGTGTGGCCCCGGGAAATGAAAAACTGTTTTTT. It is translated as CASSVAPGNEKLFF.

V and J are TRBV24-1 and TRBJ1-1; no clear D gene. The V end was cut by 9 bases, the J end by 1 base, with 17 bases between. The CDR3 totals 15 residues. Germline V gives CDR1 KGHDR, CDR2 SFDVKD. In DNA form, the CDR3 reads TGTGCCACCTTCATGGAGCGGGTATCGAACACTGAAGCTTTCTTT. Its translation: CATFMERVSNTEAFF.

The V gene is TRBV6-5, the J gene TRBJ1-1; no definite D call. The CDR3 loop spans 15 amino acids. Germline values: CDR1 MNHEY, CDR2 SVGAGI. Trimming shortened V by 0 bases and J by 4 bases, and 12 bases separated the two germline ends. The CDR3 bases are TGTGCCAGCAGTTACTCGGGCGGGTTCGGCACTGAAGCTTTCTTT. Encoded protein: CASSYSGGFGTEAFF.

The rearrangement uses TRBV7-3 and TRBJ2-3, with TRBD2 matching 11 bases. The CDR3 runs to 16 residues. The germline gives CDR1 SGHTA, CDR2 FQGTGA. The J segment lost 4 bases and the V segment lost 5 bases, leaving 8 bases of the junction unmatched. The CDR3 is CASSDSGGAPADTQYF. The CDR3 coding sequence is TGTGCCAGCAGCGATAGCGGGGGGGCCCCTGCAGATACGCAGTATTTT.

The table lists this clonotype with a few counts. V usage is TRBV3-1 and J usage is TRBJ1-2, with TRBD1 as a possible D gene (6 bases). This CDR3 has 12 residues. The V end lost 2 bases, the J end lost 5 bases, and 6 bases lay between the germline ends. CDR1 and CDR2 (germline): LGHDT, YNNKEL (reference sequence). The chain's CDR3 is CASSQRGYGYTF. The DNA of the CDR3 is TGTGCCAGCAGCCAAAGGGGGTATGGCTACACCTTC.